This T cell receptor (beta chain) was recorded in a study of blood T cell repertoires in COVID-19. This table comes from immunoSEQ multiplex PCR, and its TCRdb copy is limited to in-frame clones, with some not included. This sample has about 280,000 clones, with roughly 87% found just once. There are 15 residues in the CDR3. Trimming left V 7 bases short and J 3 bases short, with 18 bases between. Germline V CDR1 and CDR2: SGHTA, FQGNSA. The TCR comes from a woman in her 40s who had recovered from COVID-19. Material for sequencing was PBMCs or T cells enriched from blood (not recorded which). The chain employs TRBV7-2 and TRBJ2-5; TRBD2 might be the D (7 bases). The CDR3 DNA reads TGTGCCAGCACCCGGGGAGGGGGGTACGAAGAGACCCAGTACTTC. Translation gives CASTRGGGYEETQYF.